This TCR beta chain was recovered during a study of T cells after yellow fever vaccination. This clonotype was recorded at least ten times. Its antigen is still unknown. Study-level results: Any FACS-sorted repertoire could hold abundant clonotypes that contaminate it from the bulk population.

Germline CDR1 and CDR2: SGHRS and YFSETQ. This CDR3 has 13 amino acids. Trimming shortened V by 1 base and J by 9 bases, and 13 bases separated the two germline ends. MiXCR was run by TCRdb on the 5' RACE reads, yielding one entry per CDR3 protein. The sample holds roughly 120,000 distinct CDR3 sequences, 7.2% seen once. The V call is TRBV5-1, the J call TRBJ1-2, with D possibly TRBD1 on 5 matching bases. The material sequenced was CD4+ T cells sorted from PBMCs, taken about 49 days after the first yellow fever vaccination. The TCR sequence derives from a man between 18 and 29 years old who received the YFV17D yellow fever vaccine. Here the CDR3 reads CASSLRGDGRYTF. In DNA, the CDR3 is TGCGCCAGCAGCTTGCGAGGGGATGGGCGCTACACCTTC.